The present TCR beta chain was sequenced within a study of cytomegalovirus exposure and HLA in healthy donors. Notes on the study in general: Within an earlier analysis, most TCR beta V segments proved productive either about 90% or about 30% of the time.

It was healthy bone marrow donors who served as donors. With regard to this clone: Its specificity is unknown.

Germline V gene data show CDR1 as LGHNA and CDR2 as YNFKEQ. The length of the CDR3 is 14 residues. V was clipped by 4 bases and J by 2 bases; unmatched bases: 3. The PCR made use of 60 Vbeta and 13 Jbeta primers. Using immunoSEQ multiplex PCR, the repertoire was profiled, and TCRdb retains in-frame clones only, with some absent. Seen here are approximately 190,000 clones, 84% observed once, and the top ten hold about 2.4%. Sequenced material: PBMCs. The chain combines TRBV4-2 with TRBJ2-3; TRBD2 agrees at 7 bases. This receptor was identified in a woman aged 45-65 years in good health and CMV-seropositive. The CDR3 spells CASSRGGNTDTQYF. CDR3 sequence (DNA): TGTGCCAGCAGCCGGGGGGGGAACACAGATACGCAGTATTTT.